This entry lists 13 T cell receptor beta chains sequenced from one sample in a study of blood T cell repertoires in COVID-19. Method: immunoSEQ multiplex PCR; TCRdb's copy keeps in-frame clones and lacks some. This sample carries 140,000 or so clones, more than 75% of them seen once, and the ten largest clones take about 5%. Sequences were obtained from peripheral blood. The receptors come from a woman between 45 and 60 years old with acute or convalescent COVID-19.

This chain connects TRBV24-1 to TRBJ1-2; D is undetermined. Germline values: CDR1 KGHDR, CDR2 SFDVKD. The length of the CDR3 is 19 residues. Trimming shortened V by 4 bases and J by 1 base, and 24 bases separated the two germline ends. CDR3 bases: TGTGCCACCAGTGACTGCAAAGGGAGGTACGTATTAATTAACTATGGCTACACCTTC. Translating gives CATSDCKGRYVLINYGYTF.

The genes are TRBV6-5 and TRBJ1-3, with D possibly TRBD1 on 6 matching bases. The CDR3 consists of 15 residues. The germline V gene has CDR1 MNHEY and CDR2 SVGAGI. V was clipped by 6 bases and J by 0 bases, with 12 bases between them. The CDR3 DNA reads TGTGCCAGCAGCAGACAGGCCAGCTCTGGAAACACCATATATTTT. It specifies CASSRQASSGNTIYF.

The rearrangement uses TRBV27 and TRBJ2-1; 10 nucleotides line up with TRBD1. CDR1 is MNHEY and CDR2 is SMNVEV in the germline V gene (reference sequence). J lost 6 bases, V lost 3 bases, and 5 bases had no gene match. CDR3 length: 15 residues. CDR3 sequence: CASSFRDRGINEQFF. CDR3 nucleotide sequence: TGTGCCAGCAGTTTTCGGGACAGGGGAATCAATGAGCAGTTCTTC.

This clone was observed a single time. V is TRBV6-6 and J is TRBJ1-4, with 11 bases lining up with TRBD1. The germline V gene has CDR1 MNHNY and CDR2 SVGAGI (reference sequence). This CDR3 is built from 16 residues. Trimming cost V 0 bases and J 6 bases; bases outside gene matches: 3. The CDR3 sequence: CASSYSRTGGDEKLFF. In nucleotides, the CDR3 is TGTGCCAGCAGTTACTCTCGGACAGGGGGCGATGAAAAACTGTTTTTT.

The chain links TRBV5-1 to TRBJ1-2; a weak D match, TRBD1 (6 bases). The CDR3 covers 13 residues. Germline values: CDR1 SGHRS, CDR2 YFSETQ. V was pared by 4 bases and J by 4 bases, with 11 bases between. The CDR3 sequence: CASSPPDSYGYTF. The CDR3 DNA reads TGCGCCAGCAGCCCACCGGACAGCTATGGCTACACCTTC. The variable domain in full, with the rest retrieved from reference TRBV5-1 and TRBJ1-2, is KAGVTQTPRYLIKTRGQQVTLSCSPISGHRSVSWYQQTPGQGLQFLFEYFSETQRNKGNFPGRFSGRQFSNSRSEMNVSTLELGDSALYLCASSPPDSYGYTFGSGTRLTVV.

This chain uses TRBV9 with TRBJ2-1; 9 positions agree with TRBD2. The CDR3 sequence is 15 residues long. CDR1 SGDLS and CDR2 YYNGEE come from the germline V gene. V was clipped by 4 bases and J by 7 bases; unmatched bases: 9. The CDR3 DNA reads TGTGCCAGCAGCACATCCGTCACTAGCGGGAATGAGCAGTTCTTC. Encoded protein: CASSTSVTSGNEQFF.

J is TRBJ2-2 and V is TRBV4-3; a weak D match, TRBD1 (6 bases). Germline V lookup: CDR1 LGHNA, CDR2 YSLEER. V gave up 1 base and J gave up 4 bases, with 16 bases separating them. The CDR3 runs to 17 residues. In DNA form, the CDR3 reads TGCGCCAGCAGCCAAGTCAAACAGGGATTGACCACCGGGGAGCTGTTTTTT. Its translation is CASSQVKQGLTTGELFF.

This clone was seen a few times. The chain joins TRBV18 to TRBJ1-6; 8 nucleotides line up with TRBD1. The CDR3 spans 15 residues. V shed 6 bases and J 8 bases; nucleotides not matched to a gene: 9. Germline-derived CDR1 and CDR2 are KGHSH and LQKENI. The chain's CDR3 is CASSLFDRGDSPLHF. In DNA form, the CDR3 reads TGTGCCAGCTCGCTATTTGACAGGGGAGATTCACCCCTCCACTTT.

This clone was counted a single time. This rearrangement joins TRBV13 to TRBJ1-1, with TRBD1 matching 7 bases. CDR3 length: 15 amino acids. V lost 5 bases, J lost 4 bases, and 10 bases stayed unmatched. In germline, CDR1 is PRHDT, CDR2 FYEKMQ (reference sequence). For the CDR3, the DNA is TGTGCCAGCAGCCCTAGGGACAGCACATTCACTGAAGCTTTCTTT. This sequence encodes CASSPRDSTFTEAFF. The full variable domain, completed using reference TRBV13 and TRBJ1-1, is AAGVIQSPRHLIKEKRETATLKCYPIPRHDTVYWYQQGPGQDPQFLISFYEKMQSDKGSIPDRFSAQQFSDYHSELNMSSLELGDSALYFCASSPRDSTFTEAFFGQGTRLTVV.

The CDR3 protein is CASSPGVAGPSVQYF. For the CDR3, the DNA is TGTGCCAGCAGTCCGGGAGTCGCGGGTCCAAGCGTTCAGTACTTC. This chain links TRBV6-5 with TRBJ2-4; D perhaps matches TRBD2 (6 bases). V lost 5 bases, J lost 11 bases, and 22 bases lay in between. Looked up from germline, CDR1 is MNHEY and CDR2 is SVGAGI. The CDR3 consists of 15 residues.

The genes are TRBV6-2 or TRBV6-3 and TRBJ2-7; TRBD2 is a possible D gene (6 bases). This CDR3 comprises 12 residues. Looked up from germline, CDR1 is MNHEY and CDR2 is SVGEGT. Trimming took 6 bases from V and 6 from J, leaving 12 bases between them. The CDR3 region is CASSYWGVEQYF. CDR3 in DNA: TGTGCCAGCAGCTATTGGGGGGTCGAGCAGTACTTC.

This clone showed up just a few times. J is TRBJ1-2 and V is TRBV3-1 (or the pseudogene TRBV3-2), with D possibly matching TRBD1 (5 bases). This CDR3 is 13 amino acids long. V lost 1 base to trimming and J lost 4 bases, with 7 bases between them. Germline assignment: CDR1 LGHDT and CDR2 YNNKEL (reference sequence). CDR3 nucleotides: TGTGCCAGCAGCCAAGGTACAGGCTATGGCTACACCTTC. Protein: CASSQGTGYGYTF.

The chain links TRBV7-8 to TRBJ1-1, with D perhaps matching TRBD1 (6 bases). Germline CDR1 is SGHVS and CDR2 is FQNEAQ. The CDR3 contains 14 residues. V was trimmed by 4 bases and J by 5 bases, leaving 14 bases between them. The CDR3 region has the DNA TGTGCCAGCAGCTGGGGGGGGGCTGGTACTGAAGCTTTCTTT. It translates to CASSWGGAGTEAFF.